This T cell receptor beta chain was identified during a study of circulating tumor DNA in untreated peripheral T-cell lymphoma (dated by TCRdb to the early 2020s). On the study overall, not on this receptor specifically: Tumor-specific clonotypes turned up in around 73% of patients, identified from 85% to 90% of baseline tissues and from roughly 67% of baseline serum samples.

To identify tumor-specific TCR clonotypes, tumor tissue taken at baseline, before any treatment, was sequenced. The study used next-generation sequencing of T-cell receptor sequences to monitor peripheral T-cell lymphoma patients receiving frontline treatment on a trial. Based on the germline V gene, the CDR1 and CDR2 sequences are WSHSY and SAAADI. The CDR3 covers 12 residues, taking in both the cysteine and the phenylalanine. Only the CDR3 part of the read is kept: 36 bases, read in frame from the first base. Trimming removed 7 bases from V and 8 bases from J, leaving 14 bases between the germline ends. About this clone itself: It has no known antigen specificity. No base quality values were provided; no much bigger clone lies one nucleotide off.

Libraries were prepared through the immunoSEQ multiplex PCR assay. Here the immuneACCESS table is served through TCRdb, limited to in-frame sequences with V and J called. Missing clones are a known gap in these copies; in checked studies unresolved V genes cover under half, and the rest lacks a known reason. For this sample the table gives 2,200 or so clones, of which over 55% were detected only once. Of the sample, around 60% falls within the top ten clones. The source is a human donor with peripheral T-cell lymphoma. The specimen was tumor tissue. The sequence is built from TRBV10-2 and TRBJ1-1; the D segment could be TRBD1, given 5 matching bases. The nucleotides read TGCGCCAGCAATCGTGGGGCCGGGGAAGCTTTCTTT. It codes for CASNRGAGEAFF.